This TCR beta chain was documented in a study of breast tumors, draining lymph nodes, adjacent tissues. The lymph nodes were axillary draining lymph nodes from breast cancer patients. The V and J ends lost 9 bases and 1 base, in that order; junction bases with no gene match: 6. Germline values: CDR1 LNHDA, CDR2 SQIVND (reference sequence). CDR3 length equals 15 residues. TCRdb processed the multiplex PCR reads anew with MiXCR; each CDR3 protein has one entry. The profile shows about 200,000 distinct CDR3 sequences, approximately 36% of them singletons. This clonotype appeared many times. The sample consisted of axillary lymph node tissue. The origin of this receptor is a female donor with breast cancer. Some clones in this sample may be carry-over from other donors' samples. This sequence joins TRBV19 and TRBJ2-1; 10 bases match TRBD2. The CDR3 protein is CASERAGGSYNEQFF. In DNA, the CDR3 is TGTGCCAGCGAGCGAGCGGGAGGGTCCTACAATGAGCAGTTCTTC.